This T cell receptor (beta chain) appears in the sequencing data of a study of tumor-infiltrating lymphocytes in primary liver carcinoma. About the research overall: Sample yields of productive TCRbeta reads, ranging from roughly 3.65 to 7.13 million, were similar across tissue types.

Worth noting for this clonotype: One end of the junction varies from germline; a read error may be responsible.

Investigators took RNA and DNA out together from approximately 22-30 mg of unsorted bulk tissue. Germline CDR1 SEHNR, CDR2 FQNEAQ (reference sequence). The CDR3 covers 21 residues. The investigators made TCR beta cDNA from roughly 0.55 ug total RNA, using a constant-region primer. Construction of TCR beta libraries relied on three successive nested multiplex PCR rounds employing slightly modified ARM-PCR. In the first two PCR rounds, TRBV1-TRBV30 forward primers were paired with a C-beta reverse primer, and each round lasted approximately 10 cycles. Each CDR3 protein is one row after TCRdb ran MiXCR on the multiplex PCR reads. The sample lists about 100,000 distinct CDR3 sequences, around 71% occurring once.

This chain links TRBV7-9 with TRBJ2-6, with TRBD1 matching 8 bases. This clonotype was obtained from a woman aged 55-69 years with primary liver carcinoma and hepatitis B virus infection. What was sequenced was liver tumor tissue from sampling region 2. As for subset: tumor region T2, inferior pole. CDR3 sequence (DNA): TGTGCCAGCACCTTAGTTTTTGCGACAGGGGCAATAAGCTCTGGGGCCAACGTCCTGACTTTC. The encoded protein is CASTLVFATGAISSGANVLTF. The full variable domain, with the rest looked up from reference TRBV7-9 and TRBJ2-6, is DTGVSQNPRHKITKRGQNVTFRCDPISEHNRLYWYRQTLGQGPEFLTYFQNEAQLEKSRLLSDRFSAERPKGSFSTLEIQRTEQGDSAMYLCASTLVFATGAISSGANVLTFGAGSRLTVL.